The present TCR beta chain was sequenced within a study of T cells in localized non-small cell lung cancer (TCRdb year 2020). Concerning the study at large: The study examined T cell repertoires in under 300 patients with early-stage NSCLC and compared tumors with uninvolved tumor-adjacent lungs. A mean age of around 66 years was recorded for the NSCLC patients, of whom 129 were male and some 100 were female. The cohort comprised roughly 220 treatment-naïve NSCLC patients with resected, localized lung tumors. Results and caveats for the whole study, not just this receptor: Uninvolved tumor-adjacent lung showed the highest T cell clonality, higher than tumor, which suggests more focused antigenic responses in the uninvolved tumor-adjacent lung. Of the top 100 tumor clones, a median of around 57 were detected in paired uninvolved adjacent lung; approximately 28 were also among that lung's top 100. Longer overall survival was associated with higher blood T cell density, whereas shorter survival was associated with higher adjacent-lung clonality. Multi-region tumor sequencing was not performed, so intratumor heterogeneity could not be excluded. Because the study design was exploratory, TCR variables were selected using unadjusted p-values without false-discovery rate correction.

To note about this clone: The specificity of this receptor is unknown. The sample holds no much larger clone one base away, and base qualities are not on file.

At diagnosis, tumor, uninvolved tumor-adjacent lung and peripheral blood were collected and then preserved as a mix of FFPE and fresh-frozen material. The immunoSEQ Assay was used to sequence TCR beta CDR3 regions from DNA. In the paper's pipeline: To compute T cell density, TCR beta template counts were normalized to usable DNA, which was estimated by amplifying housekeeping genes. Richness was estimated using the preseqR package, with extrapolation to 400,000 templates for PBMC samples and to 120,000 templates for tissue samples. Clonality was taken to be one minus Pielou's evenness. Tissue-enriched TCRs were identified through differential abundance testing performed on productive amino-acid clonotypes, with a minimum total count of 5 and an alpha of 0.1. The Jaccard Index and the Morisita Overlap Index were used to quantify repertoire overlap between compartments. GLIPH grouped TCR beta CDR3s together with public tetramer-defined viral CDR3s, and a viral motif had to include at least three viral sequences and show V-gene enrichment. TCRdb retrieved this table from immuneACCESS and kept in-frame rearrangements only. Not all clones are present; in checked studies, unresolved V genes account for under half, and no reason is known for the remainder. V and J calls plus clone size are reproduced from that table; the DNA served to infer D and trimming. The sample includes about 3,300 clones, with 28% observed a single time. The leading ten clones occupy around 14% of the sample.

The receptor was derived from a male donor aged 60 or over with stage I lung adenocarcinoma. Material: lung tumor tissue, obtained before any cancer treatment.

The CDR3: CASSSGQMTGELFF. The DNA sequence is as follows: TGCGCCAGCAGCTCGGGACAGATGACCGGGGAGCTGTTTTTT. This chain is built from TRBV5-1 and TRBJ2-2, and 7 bases in between align with TRBD1. From cysteine to phenylalanine, the CDR3 is 14 amino acids long. Only the CDR3 portion is preserved as DNA: 42 bases, with reading frame beginning at the first base. V loses 3 bases at its end and J loses 5 bases; junction bases beyond the gene matches: 4. Sequences SGHRS (CDR1) and YFSETQ (CDR2) are obtained from the germline V gene.